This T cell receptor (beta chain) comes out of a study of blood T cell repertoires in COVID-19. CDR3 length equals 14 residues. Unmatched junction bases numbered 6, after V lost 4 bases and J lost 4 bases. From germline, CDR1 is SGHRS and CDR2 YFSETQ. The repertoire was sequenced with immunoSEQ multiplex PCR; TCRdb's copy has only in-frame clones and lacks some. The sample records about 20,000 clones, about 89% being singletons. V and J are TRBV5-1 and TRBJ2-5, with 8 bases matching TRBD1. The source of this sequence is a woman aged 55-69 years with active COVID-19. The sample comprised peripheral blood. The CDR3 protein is CASSPRQGSETQYF. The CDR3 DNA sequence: TGCGCCAGCAGCCCGAGACAGGGGTCAGAGACCCAGTACTTC.